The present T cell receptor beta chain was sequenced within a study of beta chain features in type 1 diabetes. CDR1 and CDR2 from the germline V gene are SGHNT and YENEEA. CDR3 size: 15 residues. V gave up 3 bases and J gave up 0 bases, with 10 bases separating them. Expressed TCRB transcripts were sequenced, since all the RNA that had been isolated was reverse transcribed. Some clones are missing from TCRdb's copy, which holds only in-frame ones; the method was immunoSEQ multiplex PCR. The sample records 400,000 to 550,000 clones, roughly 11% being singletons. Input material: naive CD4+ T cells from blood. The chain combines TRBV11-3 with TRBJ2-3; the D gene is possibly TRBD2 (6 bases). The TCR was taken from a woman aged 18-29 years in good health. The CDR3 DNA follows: TGTGCCAGCAGCTTGCGGCGGGGTAGCACAGATACGCAGTATTTT. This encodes CASSLRRGSTDTQYF.